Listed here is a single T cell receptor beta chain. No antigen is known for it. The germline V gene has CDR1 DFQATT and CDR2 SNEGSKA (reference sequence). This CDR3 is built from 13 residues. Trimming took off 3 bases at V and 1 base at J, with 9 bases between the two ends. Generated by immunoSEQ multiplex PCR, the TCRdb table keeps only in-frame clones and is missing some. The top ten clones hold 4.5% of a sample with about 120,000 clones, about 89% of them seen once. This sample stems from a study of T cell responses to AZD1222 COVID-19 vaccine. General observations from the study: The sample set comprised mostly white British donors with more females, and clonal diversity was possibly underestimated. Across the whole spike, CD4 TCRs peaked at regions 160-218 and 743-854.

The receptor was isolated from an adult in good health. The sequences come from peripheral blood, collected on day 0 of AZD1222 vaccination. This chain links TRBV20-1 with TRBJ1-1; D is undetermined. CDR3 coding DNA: TGCAGTGCTAGTAAGGACGGGAACACTGAAGCTTTCTTT. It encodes CSASKDGNTEAFF.